This entry describes one TCR beta chain. The sample is drawn from a study of T cell changes during pregnancy in multiple sclerosis. Looked up from germline, CDR1 is MNHEY and CDR2 is SVGAGI. J was trimmed by 1 base and V by 6 bases; bases with no gene match: 3. The CDR3 sequence is 14 residues long. Sequenced by immunoSEQ multiplex PCR; TCRdb stores in-frame clones only, minus some. Among approximately 100,000 clones listed, around 90% were seen once. This clonotype was obtained from a female donor with multiple sclerosis, enrolled in a pregnancy study. Sequenced material: peripheral blood, taken before pregnancy. The chain uses TRBV6-5 and TRBJ1-1, with 9 bases lining up with TRBD1. CDR3 loop: CASSRQGENTEAFF. For the CDR3, the DNA is TGTGCCAGCAGCCGACAGGGGGAGAACACTGAAGCTTTCTTT.